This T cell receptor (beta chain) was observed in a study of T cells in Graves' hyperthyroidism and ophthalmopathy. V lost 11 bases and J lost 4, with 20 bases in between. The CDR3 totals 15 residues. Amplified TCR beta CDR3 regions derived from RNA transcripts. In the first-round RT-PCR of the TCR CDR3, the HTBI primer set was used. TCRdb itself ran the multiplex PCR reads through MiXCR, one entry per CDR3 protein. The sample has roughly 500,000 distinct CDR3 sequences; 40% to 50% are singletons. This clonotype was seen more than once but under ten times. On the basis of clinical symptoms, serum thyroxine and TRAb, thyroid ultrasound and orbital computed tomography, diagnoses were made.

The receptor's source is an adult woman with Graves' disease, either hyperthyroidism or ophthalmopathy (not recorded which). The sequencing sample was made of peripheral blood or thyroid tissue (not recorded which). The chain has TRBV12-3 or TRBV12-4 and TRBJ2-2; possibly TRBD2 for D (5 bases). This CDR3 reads CAVTRDSVGTGELFF. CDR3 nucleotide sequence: TGTGCCGTAACCCGGGATTCCGTGGGCACCGGGGAGCTGTTTTTT.